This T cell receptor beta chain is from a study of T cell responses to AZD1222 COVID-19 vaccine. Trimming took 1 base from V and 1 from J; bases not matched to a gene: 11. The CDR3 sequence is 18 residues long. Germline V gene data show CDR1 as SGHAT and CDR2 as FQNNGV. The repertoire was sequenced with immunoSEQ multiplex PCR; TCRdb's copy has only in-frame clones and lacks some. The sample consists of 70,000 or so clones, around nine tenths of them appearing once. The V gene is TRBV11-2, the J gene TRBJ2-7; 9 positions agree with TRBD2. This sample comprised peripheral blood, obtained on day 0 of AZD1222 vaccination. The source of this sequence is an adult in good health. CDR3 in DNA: TGTGCCAGCAGCTTAGTTTTACGGGGGCGGGAGGGGTCCTACGAGCAGTACTTC. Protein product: CASSLVLRGREGSYEQYF. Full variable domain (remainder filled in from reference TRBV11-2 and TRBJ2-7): EAGVAQSPRYKIIEKRQSVAFWCNPISGHATLYWYQQILGQGPKLLIQFQNNGVVDDSQLPKDRFSAERLKGVDSTLKIQPAKLEDSAVYLCASSLVLRGREGSYEQYFGPGTRLTVT.